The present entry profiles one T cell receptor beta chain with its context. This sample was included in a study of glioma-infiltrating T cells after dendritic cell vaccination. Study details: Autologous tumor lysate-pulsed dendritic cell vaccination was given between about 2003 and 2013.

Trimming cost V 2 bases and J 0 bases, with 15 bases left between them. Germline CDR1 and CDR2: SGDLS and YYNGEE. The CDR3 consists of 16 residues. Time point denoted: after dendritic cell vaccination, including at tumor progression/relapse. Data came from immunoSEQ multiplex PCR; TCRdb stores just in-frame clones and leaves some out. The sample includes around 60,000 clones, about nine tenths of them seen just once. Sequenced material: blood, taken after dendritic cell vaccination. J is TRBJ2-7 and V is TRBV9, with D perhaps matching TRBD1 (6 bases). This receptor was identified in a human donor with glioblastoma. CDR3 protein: CASSVYPDRSSYEQYF. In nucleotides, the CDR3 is TGTGCCAGCAGCGTCTACCCAGACAGGAGCTCCTACGAGCAGTACTTC.